This TCR beta chain was captured by sequencing in a study of T cell responses to AZD1222 COVID-19 vaccine. Background on the study: Doses given second, at about 4 or about 12 weeks, were pooled.

The germline V and J ends were trimmed by 0 bases and 9 bases, with 15 bases remaining between them. This CDR3 is built from 14 residues. The germline V gene has CDR1 GTSNPN and CDR2 SVGIG (reference sequence). As regards this clone: No antigen is known for it.

Assay: immunoSEQ multiplex PCR; the TCRdb copy retains only in-frame clones and omits some. Counted here are about 97,000 clones, nearly 90% occurring once; the ten biggest clones make up over 2.5%. Study-level findings and limits: It should be noted that donors were predominantly white British and more often female, and clonal diversity was possibly underestimated. Repertoire sampling happened only post peak T cell response.

This sequence joins TRBV30 and TRBJ1-5; D unclear. The sequencing used peripheral blood, collected on day 0 of AZD1222 vaccination. The receptor's source is an adult in good health. The CDR3 spells CAWSVSGTLPPQHF. The CDR3 nucleotides are TGTGCCTGGAGTGTTTCGGGCACCCTTCCGCCCCAGCATTTT.